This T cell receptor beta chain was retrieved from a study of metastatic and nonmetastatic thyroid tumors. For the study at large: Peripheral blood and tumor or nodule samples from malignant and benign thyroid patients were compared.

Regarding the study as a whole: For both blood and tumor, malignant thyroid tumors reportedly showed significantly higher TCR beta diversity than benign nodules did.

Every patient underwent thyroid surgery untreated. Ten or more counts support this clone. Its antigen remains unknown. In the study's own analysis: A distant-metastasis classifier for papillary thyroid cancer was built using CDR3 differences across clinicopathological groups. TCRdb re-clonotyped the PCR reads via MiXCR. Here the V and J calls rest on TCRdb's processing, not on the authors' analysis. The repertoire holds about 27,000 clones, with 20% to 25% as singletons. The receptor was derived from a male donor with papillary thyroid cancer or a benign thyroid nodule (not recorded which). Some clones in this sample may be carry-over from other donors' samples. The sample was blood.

The CDR3 protein is CASSPDGQGYSPLHF. CDR3 DNA sequence: TGTGCCAGCTCACCAGATGGGCAGGGTTATTCACCCCTCCACTTT. This chain links TRBV18 with TRBJ1-6, with D maybe TRBD1 (5 bases). V was shortened by 2 bases and J by 8 bases, with 13 bases between the two germline ends. This CDR3 comprises 15 residues. Germline V gene sequence: CDR1 KGHSH, CDR2 LQKENI.